Each of the 17 T cell receptor beta chains below was sequenced from the same sample in a study of T cell responses to AZD1222 COVID-19 vaccine. Only in-frame clones appear in the TCRdb table, and some are missing; sequencing was by immunoSEQ multiplex PCR. The table includes about 150,000 clones, roughly 91% detected once. The source material was peripheral blood, sampled 28 days after the second AZD1222 dose. Source of these receptors: an adult who received the AZD1222 COVID-19 vaccine.

This clone was detected only a few times. The rearrangement links TRBV6-6 to TRBJ1-6; D remains ambiguous. V shed 6 bases and J shed 11 bases, with 11 bases lying between them. CDR3 size: 12 residues. Germline CDR1 MNHNY, CDR2 SVGAGI (reference sequence). The CDR3 loop reads CASSYRVPPLHF. The CDR3 nucleotides read TGTGCCAGCAGCTATCGGGTCCCACCCCTCCACTTT.

This chain joins TRBV9 and TRBJ1-6; unclear D gene. From germline, CDR1 is SGDLS and CDR2 YYNGEE. Trimming cost V 4 bases and J 6 bases, with 14 bases left between them. This CDR3 is 15 amino acids long. As DNA, the CDR3 is TGTGCCAGCAGCCCTACGGGCAGTCCTAATTCACCCCTCCACTTT. Its translation: CASSPTGSPNSPLHF.

The genes are TRBV27 and TRBJ1-4, with 7 bases fitting TRBD1. The CDR3 covers 18 residues. The V gene's germline CDR1 is MNHEY and CDR2 SMNVEV (reference sequence). V lost 4 bases and J lost 8; bases outside the gene matches: 19. The CDR3 sequence: CASSSFRDSGDSLEKLFF. Written as DNA, the CDR3 is TGTGCCAGCAGTTCGTTCCGGGACAGTGGGGATAGTCTAGAAAAACTGTTTTTT.

The rearrangement uses TRBV5-1 and TRBJ1-1, with TRBD1 matching over 10 bases. From germline, CDR1 is SGHRS and CDR2 YFSETQ. J was trimmed by 9 bases and V by 0 bases; bases with no gene match: 2. This CDR3 has 13 residues. CDR3 coding DNA: TGCGCCAGCAGCTTGGGACAGGGGGCCCAAGCTTTCTTT. Translation gives CASSLGQGAQAFF. Full variable domain (rest looked up from reference TRBV5-1 and TRBJ1-1): KAGVTQTPRYLIKTRGQQVTLSCSPISGHRSVSWYQQTPGQGLQFLFEYFSETQRNKGNFPGRFSGRQFSNSRSEMNVSTLELGDSALYLCASSLGQGAQAFFGQGTRLTVV.

This clone came up a few times. The genes are TRBV30 and TRBJ2-5, with 8 bases fitting TRBD1. V gave up 3 bases and J gave up 5 bases; unmatched junction bases: 8. The CDR3 runs to 14 residues. Germline V gene lookup returns CDR1 GTSNPN and CDR2 SVGIG (reference sequence). The CDR3 nucleotides are TGTGCCTGGAGAGTCAGGGGGCTGGGGGAGACCCAGTACTTC. Amino acid sequence: CAWRVRGLGETQYF.

A word on this clone: Other DNA sequences in this sample translate to the same CDR3. The chain combines TRBV12-3 or TRBV12-4 with TRBJ1-5; D is undetermined. V lost 6 bases to trimming and J lost 4 bases, with 10 bases between them. CDR3 length: 13 residues. This CDR3 is CASSLQSNQPQHF. DNA for the CDR3: TGTGCCAGCAGCCTCCAGAGTAATCAGCCCCAGCATTTT.

A single count supports this clone. This chain uses TRBV7-8 with TRBJ1-2; 7 bases map to TRBD1. The germline V gene has CDR1 SGHVS and CDR2 FQNEAQ. The CDR3 runs 15 residues. Trimming at V came to 5 bases and at J to 3 bases, leaving 9 bases not matched to a gene. CDR3 sequence (DNA): TGTGCCAGCAGCCCCCCTCCGGGACAGCACTATGGCTACACCTTC. Encoded protein: CASSPPPGQHYGYTF.

J is TRBJ2-7 and V is TRBV27; D could derive from TRBD1 or TRBD2 (5 bases each). Germline loops: CDR1 MNHEY, CDR2 SMNVEV (reference sequence). The V gene lost 4 bases and the J gene lost 5 bases, with 12 bases spanning the gap. The CDR3 extends over 13 amino acids. CDR3 DNA sequence: TGTGCCAGCAGTTCCCGGGGCCCTCACGAGCAGTACTTC. Residues: CASSSRGPHEQYF.

This chain links TRBV5-1 with TRBJ2-1, with D tentatively TRBD2 (7 bases). Trimming took 6 bases from V and 8 from J, leaving 15 bases between them. This CDR3 comprises 13 residues. Germline V lookup: CDR1 SGHRS, CDR2 YFSETQ. The CDR3 DNA sequence: TGCGCCAGCACCCCCCGGGGGGCCGATGAGCAGTTCTTC. Its translation: CASTPRGADEQFF. Looking up the rest from reference TRBV5-1 and TRBJ2-1 gives the full variable domain: KAGVTQTPRYLIKTRGQQVTLSCSPISGHRSVSWYQQTPGQGLQFLFEYFSETQRNKGNFPGRFSGRQFSNSRSEMNVSTLELGDSALYLCASTPRGADEQFFGPGTRLTVL.

Notes on this clone: One end of the junction does not line up with germline, which may come from a read error. The chain recombines TRBV12-3 or TRBV12-4 with TRBJ2-3; 10 positions agree with TRBD2. This CDR3 is 13 amino acids long. The CDR3 region is CASLLSGGAVMHF. CDR3 coding DNA: TGTGCCAGCTTGTTGAGCGGGGGGGCAGTCATGCATTTT.

The chain employs TRBV10-1 and TRBJ2-5, with 8 bases identical to TRBD2. The V and J ends lost 6 bases and 2 bases, in that order; junction bases with no gene match: 17. The length of the CDR3 is 18 residues. Germline lookup yields CDR1 WNHNN and CDR2 SYGVQD (reference sequence). CDR3 region: CASRVGTGTRRGQETQYF. The CDR3 nucleotides are TGCGCCAGCAGGGTAGGGACCGGGACTAGGAGAGGGCAAGAGACCCAGTACTTC.

The chain couples TRBV3-1 (or the pseudogene TRBV3-2) to TRBJ1-3; 9 bases agree with TRBD1. There are 15 residues in the CDR3. Looked up from germline, CDR1 is LGHDT and CDR2 is YNNKEL (reference sequence). V lost 7 bases, J lost 4 bases, and 8 bases stayed unmatched. The CDR3: CASTSGTGNGNTIYF. The CDR3, as DNA: TGTGCCAGCACTAGTGGGACAGGGAACGGAAACACCATATATTTT.

The V gene is TRBV4-2, the J gene TRBJ1-1, with D tentatively TRBD1 (5 bases). V was cut by 1 base and J by 1 base, with 13 bases left in between. Germline V gives CDR1 LGHNA, CDR2 YNFKEQ. The CDR3 is made up of 16 amino acids. The CDR3 loop reads CASSQVKGTGNTEAFF. CDR3 coding DNA: TGTGCCAGCAGCCAAGTAAAGGGGACGGGGAACACTGAAGCTTTCTTT.

The rearrangement uses TRBV2 and TRBJ1-1, with D uncertain. Trimming cost V 6 bases and J 0 bases, with 8 bases left between them. CDR1 and CDR2 from the germline V gene are SNHLY and FYNNEI. The CDR3 covers 13 residues. The CDR3: CASSSQLNTEAFF. For the CDR3, the DNA is TGTGCCAGCAGCTCCCAGTTGAACACTGAAGCTTTCTTT.

DNA for the CDR3: TGCGCCAGCAGCGAGAGGGCTAGCGGGGAAAACATTCAGTACTTC. Residues: CASSERASGENIQYF. The rearrangement uses TRBV5-1 and TRBJ2-4; 9 positions agree with TRBD2. This CDR3 is built from 15 residues. Germline CDR1 is SGHRS and CDR2 is YFSETQ. The V and J ends lost 4 bases and 5 bases, in that order; junction bases with no gene match: 7.

The chain links TRBV9 to TRBJ1-1; the D is unclear. V was pared by 2 bases and J by 2 bases, with 10 bases between. The CDR3 is made up of 14 amino acids. CDR1 and CDR2 (germline): SGDLS, YYNGEE. The CDR3 sequence: CASSVVETNTEAFF. CDR3 nucleotide sequence: TGTGCCAGCAGCGTCGTGGAAACTAACACTGAAGCTTTCTTT.

The chain carries TRBV27 and TRBJ2-3, with 9 bases matching TRBD1. The CDR3 length is 16 residues. Per the germline V gene, CDR1 is MNHEY and CDR2 is SMNVEV (reference sequence). J gave up 5 bases and V 4 bases, and 10 bases lay outside the gene matches. Here the CDR3 reads CASSSPLGTGQDTQYF. The CDR3 DNA follows: TGTGCCAGCAGTTCTCCCCTTGGGACAGGGCAAGATACGCAGTATTTT.